These 16 T cell receptor beta chains share one sample of origin, sequenced in a study of OX40 agonist ivuxolimab in advanced cancers. Library construction relied on the immunoSEQ multiplex PCR assay. TCRdb re-hosts the immuneACCESS table, in-frame sequences only. Its copies lack some clones; in the studies checked, an unresolved V gene accounts for under half of them, and the cause for the rest is not known. In all, the sample holds about 48,000 clones, and 75% to 90% of those were seen once. The top ten clones comprise 31% of the sample. The material sequenced was CD4+ or CD8+ T cells sorted from blood, taken in a trial of the OX40 agonist ivuxolimab. Receptor source: an adult with an advanced solid tumor such as melanoma, head and neck, liver or kidney cancer.

The chain links TRBV7-6 to TRBJ2-7; D is uncertain. This CDR3 region has 12 residues. The V end lost 5 bases, the J end lost 2 bases, and 7 bases lay between the germline ends. Per the germline V gene, CDR1 is SGHVS and CDR2 is FNYEAQ. Here the CDR3 DNA reads TGTGCCAGCAGCCTTACCGCCTACGAGCAGTACTTC. Translation: CASSLTAYEQYF.

This clone was counted a few times. The V and J genes are TRBV9 and TRBJ2-1, with D perhaps matching TRBD2 (6 bases). The CDR3 extends over 11 amino acids. Germline values: CDR1 SGDLS, CDR2 YYNGEE. Trimming shortened V by 3 bases and J by 10 bases, and 8 bases separated the two germline ends. Written as DNA, the CDR3 is TGTGCCAGCAGCGGCGGGATCGAGCAGTTCTTC. The encoded protein is CASSGGIEQFF.

The V call is TRBV2, the J call TRBJ1-3, with D possibly TRBD1 on 6 matching bases. Trimming removed 4 bases at V and 4 bases at J, with 14 bases between. Germline values: CDR1 SNHLY, CDR2 FYNNEI. The CDR3 length is 15 residues. The CDR3 reads CASSGITGWGNTIYF. CDR3 DNA sequence: TGTGCCAGCAGTGGGATAACAGGGTGGGGAAACACCATATATTTT.

The chain has TRBV15 and TRBJ1-5; D is undetermined. CDR3 length: 16 residues. Per the germline V gene, CDR1 is LNHNV and CDR2 is YYDKDF (reference sequence). The V end was cut by 0 bases, the J end by 4 bases, with 13 bases between. CDR3 residues: CATSREPPAGNQPQHF. DNA for the CDR3: TGTGCCACCAGCAGAGAACCCCCGGCGGGGAATCAGCCCCAGCATTTT.

The rearrangement links TRBV27 to TRBJ2-7, with D perhaps TRBD1 or TRBD2 (5 bases each). The V end was cut by 0 bases, the J end by 4 bases, with 10 bases between. Per germline, CDR1 MNHEY and CDR2 SMNVEV (reference sequence). This CDR3 contains 14 residues. The CDR3 sequence: CASSLSGTGYEQYF. The CDR3 DNA sequence: TGTGCCAGCAGTTTATCCGGGACGGGATACGAGCAGTACTTC.

V and J are TRBV27 and TRBJ2-5; 9 positions agree with TRBD2. The assigned J gene may be wrong: the sequence end matches TRBJ2-7 better. CDR3 size: 14 residues. Germline-derived CDR1 and CDR2 are MNHEY and SMNVEV (reference sequence). CDR3 region: CASSLAGGGYEQYF. CDR3 bases: TGTGCCAGCAGTTTAGCGGGAGGGGGGTACGAGCAGTACTTC.

This chain links TRBV19 with TRBJ1-3; the D gene is possibly TRBD1 (6 bases). Trimming pared 7 bases from V and 1 base from J, leaving 14 bases between. The CDR3 runs to 15 residues. Germline-derived CDR1 and CDR2 are LNHDA and SQIVND (reference sequence). The CDR3 loop is CASNLDRLSGNTIYF. The CDR3 nucleotides are TGTGCCAGTAATCTCGACAGGCTGTCTGGAAACACCATATATTTT.

This clone was recorded only once. The chain joins TRBV4-1 to TRBJ2-2; D remains ambiguous. The CDR3 loop spans 16 amino acids. Trimming stripped 3 bases from V and 0 bases from J, with 11 bases between. CDR1 is MGHRA, CDR2 YSYEKL, per germline. The CDR3 here is CASSHRGGTNTGELFF. CDR3 sequence (DNA): TGCGCCAGCAGCCACCGCGGTGGGACGAACACCGGGGAGCTGTTTTTT.

This rearrangement joins TRBV7-8 to TRBJ1-2; TRBD1 agrees at 7 bases. With V trimmed by 4 bases and J by 4 bases, 6 bases remained unmatched. Germline CDR1 SGHVS, CDR2 FQNEAQ. This CDR3 is 14 amino acids long. The CDR3 is CASSSPGQIYGYTF. DNA of the CDR3: TGTGCCAGCAGCTCACCGGGACAGATCTATGGCTACACCTTC.

The chain carries TRBV30 and TRBJ2-7; 10 bases map to TRBD1. The ends lost 5 bases at V and 3 bases at J; junction bases unmatched: 7. Germline values: CDR1 GTSNPN, CDR2 SVGIG (reference sequence). There are 14 residues in the CDR3. The CDR3 DNA follows: TGTGCCTGGGGCCGGGACAGGGGTAGCTACGAGCAGTACTTC. It is translated as CAWGRDRGSYEQYF.

The chain uses TRBV10-3 and TRBJ2-2; TRBD1 matches 10 bases. The CDR3 sequence is 18 residues long. Germline-derived CDR1 and CDR2 are ENHRY and SYGVKD. Trimming at V came to 6 bases and at J to 5 bases, leaving 15 bases not matched to a gene. Here the CDR3 DNA reads TGTGCCATCAGCCCACCACCGGGACAGGGGCCGGGGACCGGGGAGCTGTTTTTT. As protein: CAISPPPGQGPGTGELFF.

The chain uses TRBV27 and TRBJ1-6; TRBD1 aligns across 7 bases. This CDR3 is built from 13 residues. Germline V gives CDR1 MNHEY, CDR2 SMNVEV (reference sequence). V lost 5 bases and J lost 8; bases outside the gene matches: 3. The CDR3 bases are TGTGCCAGCAGTCCACAGGGGCATTCACCCCTCCACTTT. It translates to CASSPQGHSPLHF.

Comment on this clone: One end of the junction does not line up with germline, which may come from a read error. The V call is TRBV19, the J call TRBJ2-7; no reliable D call. Germline V gene data show CDR1 as LNHDA and CDR2 as SQIVND (reference sequence). CDR3 length equals 12 residues. CDR3 DNA sequence: TGTGCCAGTAGTGTAGACTCCTACGAGCAGTACTTC. Residues: CASSVDSYEQYF.

V usage is TRBV9 and J usage is TRBJ2-1; D possibly matches TRBD1 or TRBD2 (5 bases each). Trimming left V 7 bases short and J 4 bases short, with 15 bases between. CDR1 and CDR2 (germline): SGDLS, YYNGEE. The CDR3 is made up of 14 amino acids. The CDR3 reads CASSGTRGYNEQFF. In DNA, the CDR3 is TGTGCCAGCTCCGGGACGAGGGGATACAATGAGCAGTTCTTC.

In DNA form, the CDR3 reads TGTGCTAGTGGTTTGGGACAGGGGGCGAACACTGAAGCTTTCTTT. This encodes CASGLGQGANTEAFF. This chain uses TRBV12-5 with TRBJ1-1; TRBD1 agrees at 10 bases. Germline CDR1 and CDR2: LGHNT and FRNRAP. This CDR3 has 15 residues. V was clipped by 1 base and J by 1 base; unmatched bases: 0.

To note about this clone: One end of the junction fails to match germline, which may point to a read error. The chain uses TRBV13 and TRBJ2-2, with 8 bases aligning to TRBD2. Germline lookup yields CDR1 PRHDT and CDR2 FYEKMQ (reference sequence). The CDR3 sequence is 16 residues long. This chain's CDR3 is CASSLGTSGWTGELFF. Written as DNA, the CDR3 is TGTGCCAGCAGCCTAGGGACTAGTGGGTGGACCGGGGAGCTGTTTTTT.